This TCR beta chain was captured in a study of cytomegalovirus exposure and HLA in healthy donors. Germline CDR1 and CDR2: SGHRS and YFSETQ. This CDR3 region has 13 residues. V lost 2 bases and J lost 6; bases outside the gene matches: 4. Researchers ran the PCR with 60 Vbeta and 13 Jbeta primers. Repertoires were generated with immunoSEQ multiplex PCR, while TCRdb's copy carries only in-frame clones and drops some. The sample lists about 150,000 clones, less than 85% occurring once. The sample consisted of PBMCs. The chain links TRBV5-1 to TRBJ1-1, with 7 bases identical to TRBD1. The source is a middle-aged man in good health and CMV-seropositive. The CDR3 bases are TGCGCCAGCAGCTTTTCCCAGGGGGCTGAAGCTTTCTTT. This codes for CASSFSQGAEAFF.